These 25 T cell receptor beta chains were all obtained from the same sample, sequenced in a study of CD8 T cells in ankylosing spondylitis. In TCRdb, the 5' RACE reads were re-called with MiXCR into one record per CDR3 protein. The table has 35,000 or so distinct CDR3 sequences, approximately 15% seen once. Sequenced sample: blood. All receptors derive from a male donor with ankylosing spondylitis or in good health (not recorded which).

V and J are TRBV20-1 and TRBJ2-7, with a possible D match to TRBD1 (6 bases). The V gene lost 3 bases and the J gene lost 3 bases, with 12 bases spanning the gap. CDR1 is DFQATT and CDR2 is SNEGSKA in the germline V gene (reference sequence). This CDR3 is built from 13 residues. CDR3 nucleotide sequence: TGCAGTGCTAGTGGGGACACCTACTACGAGCAGTACTTC. This translates into CSASGDTYYEQYF.

The chain has TRBV11-2 and TRBJ2-1, with 10 positions matching TRBD1. The CDR3 has 15 amino acids. Germline CDR1 and CDR2: SGHAT and FQNNGV. The V segment lost 0 bases and the J segment 5 bases; nucleotides outside the gene matches: 1. Here the CDR3 reads CASSLEGQGDNEQFF. In nucleotides, the CDR3 is TGTGCCAGCAGCTTAGAAGGACAGGGGGACAATGAGCAGTTCTTC.

This chain joins TRBV28 and TRBJ2-3; unclear D gene. This CDR3 region has 14 residues. Germline V gene data show CDR1 as MDHEN and CDR2 as SYDVKM. The germline V and J ends were trimmed by 3 bases and 8 bases, with 15 bases remaining between them. CDR3 sequence reads: CASSFIRAPSTQYF. The CDR3 DNA reads as TGTGCCAGCAGTTTCATCCGGGCTCCGAGTACGCAGTATTTT.

In the case of this clonotype: Possible read error: a much larger clone is one base away. The chain has TRBV7-2 and TRBJ2-2; no firm D call. The V end was cut by 5 bases, the J end by 2 bases, with 3 bases between. There are 12 residues in the CDR3. Germline assignment: CDR1 SGHTA and CDR2 FQGNSA. The CDR3 DNA follows: TGTGCCAGCAGCATAAACACCGGGGAGCTGTTTTTT. It is translated as CASSINTGELFF.

The V gene is TRBV5-6, the J gene TRBJ2-1; a possible D gene is TRBD1 (5 bases). Trimming removed 0 bases from V and 6 bases from J, with 10 bases in between. Germline values: CDR1 SGHDT, CDR2 YYEEEE. This CDR3 is 14 amino acids long. CDR3 DNA: TGTGCCAGCAGCTTGGCTGGTGGGGCCAATGAGCAGTTCTTC. Its protein product is CASSLAGGANEQFF.

This chain uses TRBV6-6 with TRBJ2-3, with 10 bases aligning to TRBD1. This CDR3 is 17 amino acids long. V was pared by 0 bases and J by 4 bases, with 7 bases of the junction left unmatched. Germline V CDR1 and CDR2: MNHNY, SVGAGI (reference sequence). The CDR3 DNA follows: TGTGCCAGCAGTTACTCCCCTCCGGGACAGGGGTCAGATACGCAGTATTTT. This sequence encodes CASSYSPPGQGSDTQYF.

This chain connects TRBV6-5 to TRBJ2-1; D gene ambiguous. The CDR3 extends over 16 amino acids. V was pared by 0 bases and J by 6 bases, with 15 bases between. Germline V lookup: CDR1 MNHEY, CDR2 SVGAGI. CDR3 in amino acids: CASSYSNVVMGNEQFF. In DNA, the CDR3 is TGTGCCAGCAGTTACTCGAATGTAGTCATGGGCAATGAGCAGTTCTTC.

This clonotype was found a few times. One end of the junction varies from germline; a read error may be responsible. The CDR3 reads CASSPGTAANTGELFF. The CDR3 nucleotides read TGTGCTAGCAGCCCCGGCACAGCCGCGAACACCGGGGAGCTGTTTTTT. V and J are TRBV7-7 and TRBJ2-2; D is unclear. The germline V gene encodes CDR1 SSHAT and CDR2 FNYEAQ (reference sequence). This CDR3 comprises 16 residues.

V gene TRBV6-6 combines with J gene TRBJ1-1; maybe TRBD1 (6 bases). With 6 bases removed from V and 3 bases from J, the gap between germline ends came to 11 bases. Germline V gives CDR1 MNHNY, CDR2 SVGAGI (reference sequence). This CDR3 spans 13 amino acids. The CDR3 here is CASSQQGYTEAFF. Here the CDR3 DNA reads TGTGCCAGCAGCCAACAGGGTTACACTGAAGCTTTCTTT.

V usage is TRBV15 and J usage is TRBJ1-4; D uncertain. Germline CDR1 reads LNHNV; CDR2 reads YYDKDF (reference sequence). V gave up 3 bases and J gave up 8 bases, with 19 bases separating them. The CDR3 is 16 residues long. The CDR3 region is CATSSENPPRGEKLFF. In DNA, the CDR3 is TGTGCCACCAGCAGTGAAAACCCCCCGCGGGGAGAAAAACTGTTTTTT.

The rearrangement joins TRBV29-1 to TRBJ2-1; 7 nucleotides align to TRBD1. Germline CDR1 SQVTM, CDR2 ANQGSEA. This CDR3 contains 14 residues. J gave up 5 bases and V 6 bases, and 10 bases lay outside the gene matches. The CDR3 is CSVAWGQRNNEQFF. The CDR3 DNA reads TGCAGCGTGGCATGGGGACAGCGTAACAATGAGCAGTTCTTC.

The chain combines TRBV10-3 with TRBJ2-3, with D possibly TRBD1 on 5 matching bases. The CDR3 is 14 amino acids. Between the trimmed V and J ends, which lost 2 bases and 0 bases, there was a span of 6 bases. CDR1 is ENHRY and CDR2 is SYGVKD in the germline V gene. The CDR3 region is CAISERGSTDTQYF. CDR3 coding DNA: TGTGCCATCAGTGAGAGGGGCAGCACAGATACGCAGTATTTT.

The chain is built from TRBV5-1 and TRBJ2-5; the match to TRBD2 covers 14 bases. The CDR3 covers 15 residues. Looked up from germline, CDR1 is SGHRS and CDR2 is YFSETQ. J gave up 4 bases and V 8 bases, and 7 bases lay outside the gene matches. The CDR3 here is CASYGTSGSVETQYF. As DNA, the CDR3 is TGCGCCAGTTACGGGACTAGCGGGAGTGTAGAGACCCAGTACTTC.

The gene calls are TRBV5-1 and TRBJ1-4; TRBD1 might be the D (5 bases). Between the trimmed V and J ends, which lost 4 bases and 4 bases, there was a span of 8 bases. CDR3 size: 13 residues. Looked up from germline, CDR1 is SGHRS and CDR2 is YFSETQ. The CDR3 DNA follows: TGCGCCAGCAGCCGGGGGGTTAATGAAAAACTGTTTTTT. Translating it yields CASSRGVNEKLFF.

In its sample, this clonotype was seen a few times. This rearrangement joins TRBV5-1 to TRBJ2-1; no clear D. The V end was cut by 0 bases, the J end by 0 bases, with 7 bases between. CDR1 is SGHRS and CDR2 is YFSETQ in the germline V gene. This CDR3 comprises 15 residues. CDR3 loop: CASSLGGLSYNEQFF. The CDR3 DNA follows: TGCGCCAGCAGCTTGGGAGGCCTCTCCTACAATGAGCAGTTCTTC.

The chain uses TRBV28 and TRBJ1-4; TRBD1 matches 9 bases. CDR3 length: 14 residues. Germline V gene lookup returns CDR1 MDHEN and CDR2 SYDVKM. Trimming cost V 8 bases and J 6 bases; bases outside gene matches: 7. The CDR3: CASAGQGIYEKLFF. In DNA form, the CDR3 reads TGTGCCAGCGCAGGACAGGGGATTTATGAAAAACTGTTTTTT.

This clonotype was picked up a small number of times. The CDR3 coding sequence is TGTGCCAGCAGCCCTAGAGGACGGGGGAACACTGAAGCTTTCTTT. The encoded protein is CASSPRGRGNTEAFF. V gene TRBV9 combines with J gene TRBJ1-1; D uncertain. Trimming left V 4 bases short and J 1 base short, with 14 bases between. The length of the CDR3 is 15 residues. Germline V gives CDR1 SGDLS, CDR2 YYNGEE.

This clonotype was recorded a few times. This sequence joins TRBV5-1 and TRBJ2-2; 7 bases are shared with TRBD1. The CDR3 length is 15 residues. Losses at the gene ends were 4 bases for V and 4 bases for J; bases not matched to a gene: 7. The germline V gene has CDR1 SGHRS and CDR2 YFSETQ. The CDR3 sequence is CASSAGQEVTGELFF. For the CDR3, the DNA is TGCGCCAGCAGCGCTGGACAGGAAGTCACCGGGGAGCTGTTTTTT. The whole variable domain, filled in from reference TRBV5-1 and TRBJ2-2, reads KAGVTQTPRYLIKTRGQQVTLSCSPISGHRSVSWYQQTPGQGLQFLFEYFSETQRNKGNFPGRFSGRQFSNSRSEMNVSTLELGDSALYLCASSAGQEVTGELFFGEGSRLTVL.

Comment on this clonotype: One end of the junction varies from germline; a read error may be responsible. The gene calls are TRBV7-3 and TRBJ1-1; D uncertain. CDR3 size: 13 residues. The V gene's germline CDR1 is SGHTA and CDR2 FQGTGA. CDR3 sequence (DNA): TGTGCCAGCAGCTTAGCCCCAGACACCGAAGCTTTCTTT. Translating gives CASSLAPDTEAFF.

This clonotype has just a few counts. The gene calls are TRBV6-2 or TRBV6-3 and TRBJ2-1; a weak D match, TRBD2 (5 bases). The CDR3 length is 15 residues. Germline-derived CDR1 and CDR2 are MNHEY and SVGEGT. V was trimmed by 7 bases and J by 0 bases, leaving 13 bases between them. The CDR3 region has the DNA TGTGCCAGCACCCTCCGGGGAATCTCCTACAATGAGCAGTTCTTC. It translates to CASTLRGISYNEQFF.

This clonotype has more than one count but fewer than ten. This chain joins TRBV28 and TRBJ2-7, with a tentative D call TRBD2 (6 bases). With 6 bases removed from V and 2 bases from J, the gap between germline ends came to 8 bases. The CDR3 covers 12 residues. Per germline, CDR1 MDHEN and CDR2 SYDVKM. Here the CDR3 DNA reads TGTGCCAGCAGGGGCGGGACCTACGAGCAGTACTTC. This translates into CASRGGTYEQYF.

This clonotype was seen more than once but under ten times. The CDR3 coding sequence is TGCGCCAGCAGCTTGGTAGGTTTTGGGTACGAGCAGTACTTC. Its protein product is CASSLVGFGYEQYF. The chain links TRBV5-1 to TRBJ2-7; no clear D. Trimming shortened V by 0 bases and J by 4 bases, and 11 bases separated the two germline ends. The CDR3 totals 14 residues. Looked up from germline, CDR1 is SGHRS and CDR2 is YFSETQ. The entire variable domain, with the rest obtained from reference TRBV5-1 and TRBJ2-7, is as follows: KAGVTQTPRYLIKTRGQQVTLSCSPISGHRSVSWYQQTPGQGLQFLFEYFSETQRNKGNFPGRFSGRQFSNSRSEMNVSTLELGDSALYLCASSLVGFGYEQYFGPGTRLTVT.

V gene TRBV28 combines with J gene TRBJ2-3, with 10 bases aligning to TRBD2. The CDR3 has 14 residues. Per germline, CDR1 MDHEN and CDR2 SYDVKM. The junction had 9 bases not matched to a gene; V was cut back by 5 bases and J by 10 bases. In DNA form, the CDR3 reads TGTGCCAGCAGTCAGACTAGCGGGCTCACCCCGCAGTATTTT. Translated, it gives CASSQTSGLTPQYF.

The V and J genes are TRBV28 and TRBJ2-7; 9 nucleotides line up with TRBD1. Trimming at V came to 5 bases and at J to 1 base, leaving 3 bases not matched to a gene. Germline-derived CDR1 and CDR2 are MDHEN and SYDVKM. This CDR3 is built from 14 residues. The CDR3 protein is CASSKQGASYEQYF. The CDR3 region has the DNA TGTGCCAGCAGTAAACAGGGGGCGTCCTACGAGCAGTACTTC.

This clonotype has at least ten counts. This chain joins TRBV7-2 and TRBJ2-7; a possible D gene is TRBD1 (5 bases). Germline V gene data show CDR1 as SGHTA and CDR2 as FQGNSA. Trimming took 4 bases from V and 7 from J, leaving 20 bases between them. The CDR3 is made up of 15 amino acids. The CDR3 coding sequence is TGTGCCAGCAGCTCCGAGTCGTTCGTAGGGGATGAGCAGTACTTC. Translated, it gives CASSSESFVGDEQYF.